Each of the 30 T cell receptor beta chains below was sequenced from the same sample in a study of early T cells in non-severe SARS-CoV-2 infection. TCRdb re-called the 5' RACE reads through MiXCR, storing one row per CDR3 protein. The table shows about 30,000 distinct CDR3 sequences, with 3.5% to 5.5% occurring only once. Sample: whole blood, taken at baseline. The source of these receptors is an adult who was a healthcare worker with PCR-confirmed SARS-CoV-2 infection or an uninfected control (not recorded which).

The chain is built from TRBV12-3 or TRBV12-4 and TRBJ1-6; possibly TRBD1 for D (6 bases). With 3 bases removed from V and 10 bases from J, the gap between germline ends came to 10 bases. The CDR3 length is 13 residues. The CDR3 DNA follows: TGTGCCAGCAGTTTTCCGGGGGGCTCACCCCTCCACTTT. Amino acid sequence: CASSFPGGSPLHF.

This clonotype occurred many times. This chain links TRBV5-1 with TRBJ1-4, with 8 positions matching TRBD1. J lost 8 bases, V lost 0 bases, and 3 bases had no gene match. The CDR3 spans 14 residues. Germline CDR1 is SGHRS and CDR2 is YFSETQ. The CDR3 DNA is TGCGCCAGCAGCTTGGAGACAGGGGTGGAAAAACTGTTTTTT. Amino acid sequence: CASSLETGVEKLFF.

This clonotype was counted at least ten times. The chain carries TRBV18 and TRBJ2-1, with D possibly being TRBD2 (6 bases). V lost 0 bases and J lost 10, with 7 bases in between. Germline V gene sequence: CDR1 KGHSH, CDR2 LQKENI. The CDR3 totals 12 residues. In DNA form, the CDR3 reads TGTGCCAGCTCACCACCGGCGGGAGAGCAGTTCTTC. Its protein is CASSPPAGEQFF.

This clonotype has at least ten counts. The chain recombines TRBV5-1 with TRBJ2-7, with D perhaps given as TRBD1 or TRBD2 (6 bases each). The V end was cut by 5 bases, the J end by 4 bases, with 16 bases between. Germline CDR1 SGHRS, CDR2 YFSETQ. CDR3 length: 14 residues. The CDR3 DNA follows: TGCGCCAGCAGACCCGGGGGCGCGGAGTACGAGCAGTACTTC. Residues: CASRPGGAEYEQYF.

CDR3 protein: CASSPLPSWGASEQYF. The CDR3 region has the DNA TGTGCCAGCAGCCCCCTGCCGTCCTGGGGGGCTAGCGAGCAGTACTTC. The rearrangement uses TRBV27 and TRBJ2-7; D may match TRBD1 or TRBD2 (6 bases each). In germline, CDR1 is MNHEY, CDR2 SMNVEV (reference sequence). The CDR3 is made up of 16 amino acids. V lost 6 bases to trimming and J lost 6 bases, with 24 bases between them.

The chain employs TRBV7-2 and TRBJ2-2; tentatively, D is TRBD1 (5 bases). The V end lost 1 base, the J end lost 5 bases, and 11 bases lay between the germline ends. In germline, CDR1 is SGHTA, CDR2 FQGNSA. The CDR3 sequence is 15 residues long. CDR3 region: CASSLGLRVTGELFF. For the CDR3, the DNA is TGTGCCAGCAGCTTAGGTCTCAGGGTAACCGGGGAGCTGTTTTTT.

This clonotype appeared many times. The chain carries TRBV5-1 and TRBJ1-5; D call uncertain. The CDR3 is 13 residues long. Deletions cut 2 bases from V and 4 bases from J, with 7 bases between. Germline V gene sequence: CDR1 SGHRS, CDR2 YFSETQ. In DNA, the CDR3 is TGCGCCAGCAGCTTTTCAGAGAATCAGCCCCAGCATTTT. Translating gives CASSFSENQPQHF.

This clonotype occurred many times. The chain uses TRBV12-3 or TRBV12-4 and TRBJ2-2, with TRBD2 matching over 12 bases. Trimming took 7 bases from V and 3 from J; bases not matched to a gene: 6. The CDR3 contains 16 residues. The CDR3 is CASTARTSGDTGELFF. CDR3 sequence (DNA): TGTGCCAGCACTGCCAGGACTAGCGGGGACACCGGGGAGCTGTTTTTT.

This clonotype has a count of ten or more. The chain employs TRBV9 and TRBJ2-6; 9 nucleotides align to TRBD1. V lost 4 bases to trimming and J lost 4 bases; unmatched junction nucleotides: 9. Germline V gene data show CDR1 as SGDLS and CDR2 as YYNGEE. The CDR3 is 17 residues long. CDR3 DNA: TGTGCCAGCAGCCCCCGGGACAGGGCTTCAGGGGCCAACGTCCTGACTTTC. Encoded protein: CASSPRDRASGANVLTF.

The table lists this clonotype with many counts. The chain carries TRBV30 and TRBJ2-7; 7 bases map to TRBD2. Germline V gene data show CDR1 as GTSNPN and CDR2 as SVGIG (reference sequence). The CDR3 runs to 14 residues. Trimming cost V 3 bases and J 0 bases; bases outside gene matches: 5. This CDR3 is CAWRSAGSSYEQYF. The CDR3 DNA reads TGTGCCTGGAGATCAGCGGGGAGCTCCTACGAGCAGTACTTC. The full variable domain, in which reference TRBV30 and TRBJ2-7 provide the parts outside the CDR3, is SQTIHQWPATLVQPVGSPLSLECTVEGTSNPNLYWYRQAAGRGLQLLFYSVGIGQISSEVPQNLSASRPQDRQFILSSKKLLLSDSGFYLCAWRSAGSSYEQYFGPGTRLTVT.

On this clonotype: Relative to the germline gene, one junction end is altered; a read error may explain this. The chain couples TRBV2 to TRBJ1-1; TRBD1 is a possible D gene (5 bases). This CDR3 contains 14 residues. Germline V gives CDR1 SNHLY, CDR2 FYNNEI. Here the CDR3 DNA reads TGTACCAGCAGGACCGGGACGATGAACACTGAAGCTTTCTTT. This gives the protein CTSRTGTMNTEAFF.

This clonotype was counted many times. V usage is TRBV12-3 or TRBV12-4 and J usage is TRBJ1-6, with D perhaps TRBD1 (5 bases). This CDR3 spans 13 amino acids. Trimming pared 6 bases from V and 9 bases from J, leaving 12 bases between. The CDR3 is CASSLERGSPLHF. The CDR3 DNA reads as TGTGCCAGCAGCCTAGAGAGGGGTTCACCCCTCCACTTT.

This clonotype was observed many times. Written as DNA, the CDR3 is TGTGCCAGCAGCCGGGGGGGTCTTGGCACTGAAGCTTTCTTT. As protein: CASSRGGLGTEAFF. The chain combines TRBV28 with TRBJ1-1; TRBD1 might be the D (5 bases). This CDR3 region has 14 residues. V was clipped by 6 bases and J by 4 bases, with 15 bases between them. Germline CDR1 reads MDHEN; CDR2 reads SYDVKM.

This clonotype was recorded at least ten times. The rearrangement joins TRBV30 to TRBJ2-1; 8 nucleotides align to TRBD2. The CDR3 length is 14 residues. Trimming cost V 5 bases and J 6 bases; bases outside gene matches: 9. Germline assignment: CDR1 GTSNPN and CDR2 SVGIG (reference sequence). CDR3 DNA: TGTGCCTGGGAACCGGGACTAGGGGGCAATGAGCAGTTCTTC. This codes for CAWEPGLGGNEQFF.

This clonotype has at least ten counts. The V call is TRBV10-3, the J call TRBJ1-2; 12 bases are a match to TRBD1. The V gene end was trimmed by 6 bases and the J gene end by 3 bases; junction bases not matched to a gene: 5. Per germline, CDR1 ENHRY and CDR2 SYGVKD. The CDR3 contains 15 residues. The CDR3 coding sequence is TGTGCCATCAGAGCCGGGACAGGGGGCGACTATGGCTACACCTTC. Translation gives CAIRAGTGGDYGYTF.

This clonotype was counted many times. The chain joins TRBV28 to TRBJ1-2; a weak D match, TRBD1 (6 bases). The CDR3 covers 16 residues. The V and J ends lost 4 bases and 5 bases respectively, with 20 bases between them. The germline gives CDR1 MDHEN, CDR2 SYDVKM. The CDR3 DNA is TGTGCCAGCAGTTCCCCCGAAGGGGGGGGCGCGTATGGCTACACCTTC. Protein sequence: CASSSPEGGGAYGYTF.

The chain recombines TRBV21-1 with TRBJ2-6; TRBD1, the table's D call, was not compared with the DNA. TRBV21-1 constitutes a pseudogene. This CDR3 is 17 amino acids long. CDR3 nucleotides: TGTGCCAGCAGCAAAGCGCAGGGGGGCTCTGGGGCCAACGTCCTGACTTTC. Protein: CASSKAQGGSGANVLTF.

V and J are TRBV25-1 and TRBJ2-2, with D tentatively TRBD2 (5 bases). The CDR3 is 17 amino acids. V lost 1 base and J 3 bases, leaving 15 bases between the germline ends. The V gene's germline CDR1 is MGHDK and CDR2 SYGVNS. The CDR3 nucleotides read TGTGCCAGCAGTGAATTGTTGCGTAGCGACGACACCGGGGAGCTGTTTTTT. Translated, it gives CASSELLRSDDTGELFF.

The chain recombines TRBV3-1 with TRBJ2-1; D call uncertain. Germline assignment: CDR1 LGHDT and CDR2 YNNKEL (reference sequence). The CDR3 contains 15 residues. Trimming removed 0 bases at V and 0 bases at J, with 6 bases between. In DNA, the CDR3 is TGTGCCAGCAGCCAAGATGAGGCCTCCTACAATGAGCAGTTCTTC. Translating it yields CASSQDEASYNEQFF.

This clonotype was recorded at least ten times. The chain's CDR3 is CASSLGTGIYRANTGELFF. The CDR3 nucleotides read TGTGCCAGCAGTTTGGGGACAGGGATTTATCGGGCGAACACCGGGGAGCTGTTTTTT. V and J are TRBV12-3 or TRBV12-4 and TRBJ2-2, with 9 bases fitting TRBD1. CDR3 size: 19 residues. Unmatched junction bases numbered 11, after V lost 3 bases and J lost 0 bases.

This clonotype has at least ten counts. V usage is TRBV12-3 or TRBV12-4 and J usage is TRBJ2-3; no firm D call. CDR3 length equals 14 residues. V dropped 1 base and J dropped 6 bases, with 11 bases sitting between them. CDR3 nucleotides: TGTGCCAGCAGTTTAGTCGCCCAGAGGGATACGCAGTATTTT. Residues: CASSLVAQRDTQYF.

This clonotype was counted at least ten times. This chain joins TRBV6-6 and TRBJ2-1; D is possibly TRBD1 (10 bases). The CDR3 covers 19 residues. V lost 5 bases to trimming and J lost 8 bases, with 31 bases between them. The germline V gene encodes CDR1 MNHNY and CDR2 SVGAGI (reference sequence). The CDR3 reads CASSARDRGWSSGKDEQFF. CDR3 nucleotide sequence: TGTGCCAGCAGTGCCCGGGACAGGGGCTGGTCTAGCGGGAAGGATGAGCAGTTCTTC.

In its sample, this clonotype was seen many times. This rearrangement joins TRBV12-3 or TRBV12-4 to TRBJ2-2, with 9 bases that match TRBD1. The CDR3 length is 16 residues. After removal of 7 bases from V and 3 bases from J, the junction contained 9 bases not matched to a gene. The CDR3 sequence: CASNFMTGGDTGELFF. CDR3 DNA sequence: TGTGCCAGCAATTTCATGACAGGGGGTGACACCGGGGAGCTGTTTTTT.

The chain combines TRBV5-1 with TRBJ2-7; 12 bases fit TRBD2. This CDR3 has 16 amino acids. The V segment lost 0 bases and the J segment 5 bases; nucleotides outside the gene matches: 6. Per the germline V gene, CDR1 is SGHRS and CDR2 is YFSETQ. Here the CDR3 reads CASSLDRLAGVNEQYF. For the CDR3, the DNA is TGCGCCAGCAGCTTGGATAGACTAGCGGGAGTCAACGAGCAGTACTTC. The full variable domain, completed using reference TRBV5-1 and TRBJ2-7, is KAGVTQTPRYLIKTRGQQVTLSCSPISGHRSVSWYQQTPGQGLQFLFEYFSETQRNKGNFPGRFSGRQFSNSRSEMNVSTLELGDSALYLCASSLDRLAGVNEQYFGPGTRLTVT.

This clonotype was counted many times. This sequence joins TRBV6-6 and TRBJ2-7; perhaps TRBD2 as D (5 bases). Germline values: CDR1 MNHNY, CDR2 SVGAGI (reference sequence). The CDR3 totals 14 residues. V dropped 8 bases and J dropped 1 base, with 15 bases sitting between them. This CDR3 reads CASQLTGSSYEQYF. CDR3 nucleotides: TGTGCCAGCCAACTGACGGGATCATCCTACGAGCAGTACTTC.

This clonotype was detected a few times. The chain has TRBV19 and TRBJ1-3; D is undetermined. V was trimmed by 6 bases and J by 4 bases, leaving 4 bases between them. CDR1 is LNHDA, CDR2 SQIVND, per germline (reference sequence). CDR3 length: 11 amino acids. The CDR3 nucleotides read TGTGCCAGTAGCTCCGGAAACACCATATATTTT. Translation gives CASSSGNTIYF.

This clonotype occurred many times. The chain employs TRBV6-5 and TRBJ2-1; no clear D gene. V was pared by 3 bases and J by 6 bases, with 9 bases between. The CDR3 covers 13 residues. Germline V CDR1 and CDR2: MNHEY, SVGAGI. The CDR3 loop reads CASSYLVGNEQFF. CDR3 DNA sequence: TGTGCCAGCAGTTATCTGGTCGGCAATGAGCAGTTCTTC.

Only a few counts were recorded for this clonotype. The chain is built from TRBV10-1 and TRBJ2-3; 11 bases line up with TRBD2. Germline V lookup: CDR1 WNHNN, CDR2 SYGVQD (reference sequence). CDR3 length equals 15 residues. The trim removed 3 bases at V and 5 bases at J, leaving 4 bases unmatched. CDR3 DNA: TGCGCCAGCAGTGACACTAGCGGGAGAGGAGATACGCAGTATTTT. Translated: CASSDTSGRGDTQYF.

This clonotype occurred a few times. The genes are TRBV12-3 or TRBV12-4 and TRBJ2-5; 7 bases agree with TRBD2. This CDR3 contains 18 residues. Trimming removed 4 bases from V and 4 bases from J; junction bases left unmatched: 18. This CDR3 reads CASSSSERGPSGGETQYF. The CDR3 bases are TGTGCCAGCAGTTCCTCTGAAAGGGGCCCCTCGGGGGGAGAGACCCAGTACTTC.

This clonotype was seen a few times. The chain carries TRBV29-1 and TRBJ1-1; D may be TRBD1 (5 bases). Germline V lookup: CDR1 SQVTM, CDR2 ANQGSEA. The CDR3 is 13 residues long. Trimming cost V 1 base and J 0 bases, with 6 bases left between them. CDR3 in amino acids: CSVEGQMNTEAFF. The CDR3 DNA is TGCAGCGTTGAAGGACAGATGAACACTGAAGCTTTCTTT. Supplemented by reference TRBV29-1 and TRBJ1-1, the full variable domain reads SAVISQKPSRDICQRGTSLTIQCQVDSQVTMMFWYRQQPGQSLTLIATANQGSEATYESGFVIDKFPISRPNLTFSTLTVSNMSPEDSSIYLCSVEGQMNTEAFFGQGTRLTVV.